The text below deals with one TCR beta chain. The data belong to a study of blood T cell repertoires in COVID-19. In the original processing: It was from reference gene primer amplification that nucleated cell counts were estimated. Profiled with immunoSEQ multiplex PCR; TCRdb holds only in-frame clones, not every one. For V, J and clone size, that table is used; D and trimming come from the DNA. There are around 160,000 clones in the sample; roughly 79% occur only once, and approximately 9.2% lies in the top ten. The sample taken for sequencing was peripheral blood. The receptor comes from a human donor with acute or convalescent COVID-19. The donor label of this sample is uncertain.

The CDR3 DNA sequence: TGCAGCGTCCTTACAGGGGATTCCTATGGCTACACCTTC. Translation: CSVLTGDSYGYTF. The chain is built from TRBV29-1 and TRBJ1-2; 7 bases align to TRBD1. The CDR3 extends over 13 amino acids. J was trimmed by 4 bases and V by 6 bases; bases with no gene match: 8. Per germline, CDR1 SQVTM and CDR2 ANQGSEA. Full variable domain (outside the CDR3, taken from reference TRBV29-1 and TRBJ1-2): SAVISQKPSRDICQRGTSLTIQCQVDSQVTMMFWYRQQPGQSLTLIATANQGSEATYESGFVIDKFPISRPNLTFSTLTVSNMSPEDSSIYLCSVLTGDSYGYTFGSGTRLTVV.